This entry concerns a single T cell receptor beta chain. This CDR3 comprises 16 residues. Germline V CDR1 and CDR2: SGHRS, YFSETQ. J was trimmed by 0 bases and V by 4 bases; bases with no gene match: 4. Sequencing of TCR beta, carried out with a high-throughput approach, was applied to CD8+ and CD4+ T cells from the blood. The multiple sclerosis control group comprised treatment-naive patients with stable or active relapsing-remitting disease. The data originate from a study of CD8 T cells in Susac syndrome. When the RNA was reverse transcribed, random hexamers were used with an input of about 0.5 to 1 ug. From the immunoSEQ multiplex PCR reads, TCRdb called clonotypes with MiXCR, one entry per CDR3 protein. Of 250,000 to 350,000 distinct CDR3 sequences in the sample, approximately 84% were seen once.

The sequenced material came from CD8+ T cells from PBMCs. This receptor was taken from a human donor with multiple sclerosis. The rearrangement uses TRBV5-1 and TRBJ2-1; 10 nucleotides align to TRBD2. CDR3 nucleotides: TGCGCCAGCAGCCGCTCTAGCGGGAGCTCCTACAATGAGCAGTTCTTC. This codes for CASSRSSGSSYNEQFF.